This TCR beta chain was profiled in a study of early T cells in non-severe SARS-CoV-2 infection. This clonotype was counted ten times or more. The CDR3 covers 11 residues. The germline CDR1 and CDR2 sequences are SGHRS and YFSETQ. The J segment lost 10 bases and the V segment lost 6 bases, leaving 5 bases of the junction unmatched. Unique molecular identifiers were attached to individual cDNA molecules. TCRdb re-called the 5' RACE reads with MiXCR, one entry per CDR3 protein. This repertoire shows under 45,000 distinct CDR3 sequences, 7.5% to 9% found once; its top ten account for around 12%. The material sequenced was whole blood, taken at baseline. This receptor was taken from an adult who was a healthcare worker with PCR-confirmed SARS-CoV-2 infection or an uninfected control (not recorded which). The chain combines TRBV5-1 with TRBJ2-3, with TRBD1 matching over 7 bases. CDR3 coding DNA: TGCGCCAGCAACAAGACAGGGCCGCAGTATTTT. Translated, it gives CASNKTGPQYF.